What follows are 20 T cell receptor beta chains derived from one specimen sequenced in a study of blood T cell repertoires in COVID-19. TCRdb's copy holds only in-frame clones and misses some; the assay was immunoSEQ multiplex PCR. The data contain over 150,000 clones, around 85% of them seen just once; the ten biggest clones take up 0.63%. Sequencing used peripheral blood. These TCRs come from a man between 60 and 75 years old with COVID-19, enrolled during active disease.

The chain links TRBV3-1 (or the pseudogene TRBV3-2) to TRBJ2-7; D is possibly TRBD1 (6 bases). The CDR3 contains 17 residues. The germline V and J ends were trimmed by 4 bases and 1 base, with 20 bases remaining between them. The V gene's germline CDR1 is LGHDT and CDR2 YNNKEL (reference sequence). In nucleotides, the CDR3 is TGTGCCAGCAGCCCCCCTCTGGGGGCCTCTAGTTCCTACGAGCAGTACTTC. It encodes CASSPPLGASSSYEQYF.

This chain links TRBV7-2 with TRBJ2-4; 14 bases are a match to TRBD2. Trimming removed 5 bases from V and 0 bases from J; junction bases left unmatched: 6. The CDR3 extends over 18 amino acids. Germline CDR1 is SGHTA and CDR2 is FQGNSA. The CDR3 is CASSPIGTSGGAKNIQYF. In DNA, the CDR3 is TGTGCCAGCAGCCCAATCGGGACTAGCGGGGGAGCCAAAAACATTCAGTACTTC.

V and J are TRBV9 and TRBJ1-2, with 9 nucleotides matching TRBD1. V was clipped by 4 bases and J by 3 bases; unmatched bases: 16. The CDR3 contains 18 residues. The germline V gene encodes CDR1 SGDLS and CDR2 YYNGEE. The CDR3 DNA sequence: TGTGCCAGCAGCAAGTCCGGGACAGGGACAATCGGCGACTATGGCTACACCTTC. Amino acids: CASSKSGTGTIGDYGYTF.

The gene calls are TRBV7-3 and TRBJ2-2; no clear D gene. This CDR3 spans 14 amino acids. The V end lost 5 bases, the J end lost 2 bases, and 9 bases lay between the germline ends. Germline values: CDR1 SGHTA, CDR2 FQGTGA. This CDR3 is CASSRLVNTGELFF. DNA for the CDR3: TGTGCCAGCAGCCGTCTAGTAAACACCGGGGAGCTGTTTTTT.

There are a few counts of this clone. V is TRBV4-1 and J is TRBJ2-2, with a tentative D call TRBD1 (5 bases). Between the trimmed V and J ends, which lost 1 base and 4 bases, there was a span of 25 bases. This CDR3 spans 20 amino acids. The V gene's germline CDR1 is MGHRA and CDR2 YSYEKL. CDR3 DNA sequence: TGCGCCAGCAGCCAAGGCCCCATCCGGGCAGGGTATAGGTCCACCGGGGAGCTGTTTTTT. Translating it yields CASSQGPIRAGYRSTGELFF.

This clone was recorded only once. The chain is built from TRBV18 and TRBJ1-1, with 7 bases identical to TRBD1. CDR3 size: 16 residues. V was clipped by 5 bases and J by 1 base; unmatched bases: 10. Germline values: CDR1 KGHSH, CDR2 LQKENI. The CDR3 is CASSSRTGTENTEAFF. In DNA, the CDR3 is TGTGCCAGCTCATCGAGAACCGGGACAGAGAACACTGAAGCTTTCTTT. The full variable domain, completed using reference TRBV18 and TRBJ1-1, is NAGVMQNPRHLVRRRGQEARLRCSPMKGHSHVYWYRQLPEEGLKFMVYLQKENIIDESGMPKERFSAEFPKEGPSILRIQQVVRGDSAAYFCASSSRTGTENTEAFFGQGTRLTVV.

V usage is TRBV6-2 or TRBV6-3 and J usage is TRBJ2-1, with 12 bases fitting TRBD2. The CDR3 loop spans 17 amino acids. Germline CDR1 reads MNHEY; CDR2 reads SVGEGT. The trim removed 0 bases at V and 5 bases at J, leaving 5 bases unmatched. CDR3 in DNA: TGTGCCAGCAGTTACTCGGGACTAGCGGGCCGTCACAATGAGCAGTTCTTC. Amino acids: CASSYSGLAGRHNEQFF.

The chain links TRBV3-1 (or the pseudogene TRBV3-2) to TRBJ1-1; TRBD1 might be the D (5 bases). The length of the CDR3 is 14 residues. Between the trimmed V and J ends, which lost 8 bases and 0 bases, there was a span of 13 bases. Per germline, CDR1 LGHDT and CDR2 YNNKEL (reference sequence). Here the CDR3 DNA reads TGTGCCAGCGGACACAACTACATGAACACTGAAGCTTTCTTT. It is translated as CASGHNYMNTEAFF.

The chain has TRBV11-3 and TRBJ2-5, with TRBD2 identical over 10 bases. This CDR3 region has 20 residues. V lost 5 bases and J lost 3; bases outside the gene matches: 21. CDR1 and CDR2 from the germline V gene are SGHNT and YENEEA. Written as DNA, the CDR3 is TGTGCCAGCAGCCCCTACTGGGGGACAGAAGGACTAGCGGAAGAAGAGACCCAGTACTTC. Its protein is CASSPYWGTEGLAEEETQYF.

The chain uses TRBV7-6 and TRBJ1-2; 8 bases agree with TRBD1. This CDR3 is built from 16 residues. V dropped 1 base and J dropped 4; count of bases not matched to a gene: 8. Germline V gene lookup returns CDR1 SGHVS and CDR2 FNYEAQ. Here the CDR3 reads CASSLGQGQGAYGYTF. Here the CDR3 DNA reads TGTGCCAGCAGCTTAGGCCAAGGACAGGGTGCCTATGGCTACACCTTC.

The rearrangement links TRBV19 to TRBJ1-5; 7 bases agree with TRBD1. V lost 0 bases to trimming and J lost 5 bases; unmatched junction nucleotides: 7. Germline lookup yields CDR1 LNHDA and CDR2 SQIVND (reference sequence). This CDR3 has 16 amino acids. CDR3 in amino acids: CASSIDRDRRDQPQHF. Written as DNA, the CDR3 is TGTGCCAGTAGTATAGATCGGGACAGAAGGGATCAGCCCCAGCATTTT.

This chain links TRBV29-1 with TRBJ2-1, with 8 bases aligning to TRBD1. This CDR3 is built from 14 residues. From germline, CDR1 is SQVTM and CDR2 ANQGSEA. V lost 4 bases to trimming and J lost 3 bases; unmatched junction nucleotides: 5. The CDR3 sequence: CSVGGDRYYNEQFF. Here the CDR3 DNA reads TGCAGCGTTGGTGGGGACAGGTACTACAATGAGCAGTTCTTC.

CDR3 coding DNA: TGTGCCAGCGCACAGGACAGGGCTAAAGATACGCAGTATTTT. Its translation is CASAQDRAKDTQYF. This sequence joins TRBV6-5 and TRBJ2-3, with 8 bases fitting TRBD1. From germline, CDR1 is MNHEY and CDR2 SVGAGI. The CDR3 sequence is 14 residues long. Unmatched junction bases numbered 9, after V lost 8 bases and J lost 5 bases.

This clone has more than one count but fewer than ten. J is TRBJ1-4 and V is TRBV7-9; D unclear. Germline CDR1 is SEHNR and CDR2 is FQNEAQ (reference sequence). The V end was cut by 7 bases, the J end by 8 bases, with 20 bases between. This CDR3 is built from 15 residues. The CDR3 sequence is CASNPSPGRGEKLFF. The CDR3 DNA follows: TGTGCCAGCAACCCGAGTCCCGGGCGAGGGGAAAAACTGTTTTTT.

This clone showed up just once. V gene TRBV6-2 or TRBV6-3 combines with J gene TRBJ2-1; the match to TRBD1 covers 10 bases. V shed 2 bases and J 14 bases; nucleotides not matched to a gene: 12. The CDR3 loop spans 15 amino acids. Germline V gene sequence: CDR1 MNHEY, CDR2 SVGEGT. CDR3 protein: CASSYPGQGINSKFF. CDR3 bases: TGTGCCAGCAGTTACCCGGGACAGGGGATAAACTCGAAGTTCTTC.

The CDR3 here is CASSLGTGALRGYTF. The CDR3 DNA follows: TGTGCCAGCAGCCTCGGGACAGGGGCTCTGCGAGGCTACACCTTC. V and J are TRBV3-1 (or the pseudogene TRBV3-2) and TRBJ1-2, with TRBD1 matching over 10 bases. CDR3 length: 15 amino acids. Germline V lookup: CDR1 LGHDT, CDR2 YNNKEL (reference sequence). Trimming removed 4 bases from V and 8 bases from J; junction bases left unmatched: 10.

V is TRBV7-2 and J is TRBJ1-1; the match to TRBD1 covers 8 bases. The CDR3 length is 15 residues. The J segment lost 4 bases and the V segment lost 5 bases, leaving 9 bases of the junction unmatched. The germline V gene has CDR1 SGHTA and CDR2 FQGNSA. The CDR3 loop reads CASSVPDRGITEAFF. CDR3 coding DNA: TGTGCCAGCAGCGTACCCGACAGGGGTATCACTGAAGCTTTCTTT.

The V and J genes are TRBV29-1 and TRBJ1-1; 7 positions match TRBD1. The CDR3 extends over 15 amino acids. Germline V gene lookup returns CDR1 SQVTM and CDR2 ANQGSEA. V trimming: 0 bases; J trimming: 1 base; junction bases outside the gene matches: 5. DNA for the CDR3: TGCAGCGTTGAAGAGACAGGGTTGGGGAACACTGAAGCTTTCTTT. Residues: CSVEETGLGNTEAFF. The whole variable domain, remainder taken from reference TRBV29-1 and TRBJ1-1, is SAVISQKPSRDICQRGTSLTIQCQVDSQVTMMFWYRQQPGQSLTLIATANQGSEATYESGFVIDKFPISRPNLTFSTLTVSNMSPEDSSIYLCSVEETGLGNTEAFFGQGTRLTVV.

The chain recombines TRBV7-9 with TRBJ2-3; 7 bases align to TRBD2. Trimming took 3 bases from V and 3 from J; bases not matched to a gene: 9. This CDR3 is 16 amino acids long. In germline, CDR1 is SEHNR, CDR2 FQNEAQ (reference sequence). The DNA of the CDR3 is TGTGCCAGCAGCTTCCGATCGGCGGGAGCAACAGATACGCAGTATTTT. Translated, it gives CASSFRSAGATDTQYF.

V and J are TRBV18 and TRBJ2-5; 8 nucleotides agree with TRBD1. Trimming at V came to 4 bases and at J to 6 bases, leaving 7 bases not matched to a gene. CDR3 size: 14 residues. Germline CDR1 KGHSH, CDR2 LQKENI. The chain's CDR3 is CASSQTTGGKTQYF. CDR3 nucleotides: TGTGCCAGCTCACAAACAACAGGGGGGAAGACCCAGTACTTC.